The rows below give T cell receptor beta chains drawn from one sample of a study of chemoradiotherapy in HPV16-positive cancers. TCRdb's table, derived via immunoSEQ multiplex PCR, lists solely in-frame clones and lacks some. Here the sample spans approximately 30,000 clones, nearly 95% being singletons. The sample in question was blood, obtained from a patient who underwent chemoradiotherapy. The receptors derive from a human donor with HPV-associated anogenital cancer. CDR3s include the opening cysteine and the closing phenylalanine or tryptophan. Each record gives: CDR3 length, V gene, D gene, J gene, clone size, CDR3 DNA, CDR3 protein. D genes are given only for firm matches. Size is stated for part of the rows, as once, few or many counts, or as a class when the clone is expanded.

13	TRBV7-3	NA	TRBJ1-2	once	TGTGCCAGCAGCTCACAGGGTCTAGGCGGCTACACCTTC	CASSSQGLGGYTF
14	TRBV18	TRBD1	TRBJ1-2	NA	TGTGCCAGCTCACTGGGGACAGGGCTCTATGGCTACACCTTC	CASSLGTGLYGYTF
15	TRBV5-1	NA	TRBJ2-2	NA	TGCGCCAGCAGCTTGGGAGACACCAACACCGGGGAGCTGTTTTTT	CASSLGDTNTGELFF
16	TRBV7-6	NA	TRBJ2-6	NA	TGTGCCAGCAGCCCGGAGGTAGCCTCTGGGGCCAACGTCCTGACTTTC	CASSPEVASGANVLTF
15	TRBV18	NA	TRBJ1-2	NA	TGTGCCAGCTCACCGAACTCGGGACAAATCTATGGCTACACCTTC	CASSPNSGQIYGYTF
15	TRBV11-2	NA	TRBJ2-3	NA	TGTGCCAGCAGCTTAGTTAGGACTAGCACAGATACGCAGTATTTT	CASSLVRTSTDTQYF
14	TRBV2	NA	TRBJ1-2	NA	TGTGCCAGCAGTGCACTCCAGAAAACCTATGGCTACACCTTC	CASSALQKTYGYTF
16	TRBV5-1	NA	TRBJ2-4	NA	TGCGCCAGCAGCTGGATCGGCTCGGGAGCCAAAAACATTCAGTACTTC	CASSWIGSGAKNIQYF
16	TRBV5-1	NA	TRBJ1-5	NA	TGCGCCAGCAGCTTGAGCCCGGGCCCATATAATCAGCCCCAGCATTTT	CASSLSPGPYNQPQHF
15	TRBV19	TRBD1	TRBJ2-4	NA	TGTGCCAGTAGTATAGTTGGGACAGGGTCTGCCATTCAGTACTTC	CASSIVGTGSAIQYF
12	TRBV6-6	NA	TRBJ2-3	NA	TGTGCCAGCAGTGAGGATTCAGATACGCAGTATTTT	CASSEDSDTQYF
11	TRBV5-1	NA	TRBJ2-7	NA	TGCGCCAGCAGCTTTGATTACGAGCAGTACTTC	CASSFDYEQYF
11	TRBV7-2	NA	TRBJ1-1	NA	TGTGCCAGCAGCCGCAGCCCCGTAGCTTTCTTT	CASSRSPVAFF
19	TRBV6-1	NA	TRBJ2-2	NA	TGTGCCAGCAGTGAATCGGGACTCAAATATCTAGGGAACACCGGGGAGCTGTTTTTT	CASSESGLKYLGNTGELFF
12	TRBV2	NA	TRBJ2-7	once	TGTGCCAGCAGTTGGGAAGGACGCGAGCAGTACTTC	CASSWEGREQYF
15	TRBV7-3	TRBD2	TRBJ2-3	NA	TGTGCCAGCAGCTTAGCGGGGGGGCAAGCAGATACGCAGTATTTT	CASSLAGGQADTQYF
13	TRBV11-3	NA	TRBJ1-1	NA	TGTGCCAGCAGCTTAGGGGAGAACACTGAAGCTTTCTTT	CASSLGENTEAFF
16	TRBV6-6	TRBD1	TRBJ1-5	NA	TGTGCCAGCAGTTACTCGGGACAGGGAGCTGCTCAGCCCCAGCATTTT	CASSYSGQGAAQPQHF
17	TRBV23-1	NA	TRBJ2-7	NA	TGCGCCAGCAGTCAATCTGGGGGGCGGACTACTACTTACGAGCAGTACTTC	CASSQSGGRTTTYEQYF
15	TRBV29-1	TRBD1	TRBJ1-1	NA	TGCAGCGTTCCCGAGGGGACAGGGAGAGGGACTGAAGCTTTCTTT	CSVPEGTGRGTEAFF
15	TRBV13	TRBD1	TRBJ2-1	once	TGTGCCAGCAGCGCACGTGACAGGGGGCCGGTTGAGCAGTTCTTC	CASSARDRGPVEQFF
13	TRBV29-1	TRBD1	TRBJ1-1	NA	TGCAGCGTTGATGAAACAGGGGACACTGAAGCTTTCTTT	CSVDETGDTEAFF
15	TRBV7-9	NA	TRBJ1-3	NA	TGTGCCAGCAGCTTATGGATAAACTCTGGAAACACCATATATTTT	CASSLWINSGNTIYF
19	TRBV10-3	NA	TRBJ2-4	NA	TGTGCCATCAGCCTAAGGCGTCGGGCTAGCGTCTTAGCCAAAAACATTCAGTACTTC	CAISLRRRASVLAKNIQYF
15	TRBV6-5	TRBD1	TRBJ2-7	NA	TGTGCCAGCAGCGCAGCAGGGGGCTTGACCTACGAGCAGTACTTC	CASSAAGGLTYEQYF
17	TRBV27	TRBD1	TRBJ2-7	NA	TGTGCCAGCAGTTTATTTCGGGGGACAGGGGGCTCCTACGAGCAGTACTTC	CASSLFRGTGGSYEQYF
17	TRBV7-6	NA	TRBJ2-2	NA	TGTGCCAGCAGCTTACCCCTACGGACTCAACTTACCGGGGAGCTGTTTTTT	CASSLPLRTQLTGELFF
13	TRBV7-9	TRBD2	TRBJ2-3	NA	TGTGCCAGCAGACCCGCGGGGGGAGATACGCAGTATTTT	CASRPAGGDTQYF
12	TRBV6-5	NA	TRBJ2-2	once	TGTGCCAGCAGTTATAACACCGGGGAGCTGTTTTTT	CASSYNTGELFF
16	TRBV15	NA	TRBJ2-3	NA	TGTGCCACCAGCAGAGATTTGAGGGAGACCACAGATACGCAGTATTTT	CATSRDLRETTDTQYF
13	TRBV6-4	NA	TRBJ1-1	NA	TGTGCCAGCAGGCAGACAGAGAACACTGAAGCTTTCTTT	CASRQTENTEAFF
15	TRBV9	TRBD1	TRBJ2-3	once	TGTGCCAGCAGCGTAATCCAGGGGGTGACAGATACGCAGTATTTT	CASSVIQGVTDTQYF
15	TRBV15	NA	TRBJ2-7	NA	TGTGCCACCAGCAGAGTTGCCGGGGAGAGCCGCGAGCAGTACTTC	CATSRVAGESREQYF
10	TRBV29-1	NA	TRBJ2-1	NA	TGCATCTCGACCTACAATGAGCAGTTCTTC	CISTYNEQFF
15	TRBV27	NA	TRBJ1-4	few	TGTGCCAGCAGTTTTGGGGGCCCGGGATCCGAAAAACTGTTTTTT	CASSFGGPGSEKLFF
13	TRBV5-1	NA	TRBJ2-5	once	TGCGCCAGCAGCCAACAACCTATGGAGACCCAGTACTTC	CASSQQPMETQYF
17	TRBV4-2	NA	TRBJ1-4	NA	TGTGCCAGCAGCCAAGCCGGGGGCGGGTCAACTAATGAAAAACTGTTTTTT	CASSQAGGGSTNEKLFF
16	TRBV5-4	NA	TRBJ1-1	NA	TGTGCCAGCAGCGGCGGGACGAACAGAGGGTACACTGAAGCTTTCTTT	CASSGGTNRGYTEAFF
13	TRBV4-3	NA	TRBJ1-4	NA	TGCGCCAGCAGCCGCAGGGTCGGTGAAAAACTGTTTTTT	CASSRRVGEKLFF
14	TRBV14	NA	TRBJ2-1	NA	TGTGCCAGCAGCCACCTAACAGGGAACGATGAGCAGTTCTTC	CASSHLTGNDEQFF
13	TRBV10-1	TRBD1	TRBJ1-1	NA	TGCGCCAGGCCAGACAGGGCGAACACTGAAGCTTTCTTT	CARPDRANTEAFF
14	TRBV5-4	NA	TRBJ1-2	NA	TGTGCCAGCAGCTTGGAGTGGTGGGGGGGTGGCTACACCTTC	CASSLEWWGGGYTF
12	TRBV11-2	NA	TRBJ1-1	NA	TGTGCCAGCAGCTTTCGCGGCAGGGTGGCTTTCTTT	CASSFRGRVAFF
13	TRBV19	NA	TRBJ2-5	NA	TGTGCCAGTAGTATTACGGGAGAAGAGACCCAGTACTTC	CASSITGEETQYF
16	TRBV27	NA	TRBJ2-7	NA	TGTGCCAGCAGTTTGGCGGATCCGGAGGGGGGTTACGAGCAGTACTTC	CASSLADPEGGYEQYF
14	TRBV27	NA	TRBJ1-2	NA	TGTGCCAGCAGTTTCGGGCCGCGACCAGATGGCTACACCTTC	CASSFGPRPDGYTF
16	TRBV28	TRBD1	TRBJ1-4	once	TGTGCCAGCAGTTTATTTGGCCAGGGGGCGCGAGAAAAACTGTTTTTT	CASSLFGQGAREKLFF
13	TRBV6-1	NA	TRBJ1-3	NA	TGTGCCAGCAGTGCCCCAGGGGTAAACACCATATATTTT	CASSAPGVNTIYF
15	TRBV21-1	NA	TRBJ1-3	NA	TGTGCCAGCAGCAAAGGGGCAGGGAAAGTAAACACCATATATTTT	CASSKGAGKVNTIYF
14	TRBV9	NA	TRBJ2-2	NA	TGTGCCAGCAGCGTAAATCCGGGTTACGGGGAGCTGTTTTTT	CASSVNPGYGELFF
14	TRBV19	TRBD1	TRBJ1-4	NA	TGTGCCAGTAGTAGCCGGGACAGGGATGAAAAACTGTTTTTT	CASSSRDRDEKLFF
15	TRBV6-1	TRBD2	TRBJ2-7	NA	TGTGCCAGCAGTGAAGCTAGCGGGGGGGCCTACGAGCAGTACTTC	CASSEASGGAYEQYF
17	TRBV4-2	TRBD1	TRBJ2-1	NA	TGTGCCAGCAGCCAAGAAACTGCCAGGGGGCCCTACAATGAGCAGTTCTTC	CASSQETARGPYNEQFF
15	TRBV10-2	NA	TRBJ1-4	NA	TGCGCCAGCAGTGAGGACAGTGCAACTAATGAAAAACTGTTTTTT	CASSEDSATNEKLFF
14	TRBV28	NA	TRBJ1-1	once	TGTGCCAGCAGTTTCCACAGGACGAACACTGAAGCTTTCTTT	CASSFHRTNTEAFF
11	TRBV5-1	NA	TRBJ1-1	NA	TGCGCCAGCAGCTCGAACTTCGAAGCTTTCTTT	CASSSNFEAFF
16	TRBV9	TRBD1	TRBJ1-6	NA	TGTGCCAGCAGCTTCGGGACAGGGGGAAGTAATTCACCCCTCCACTTT	CASSFGTGGSNSPLHF